This T cell receptor (beta chain) was obtained from a study of blood T cells in healthy people across ages. Notes on the study in general: Diversity figures based on one million T cells were deemed too low.

The second PCR ran about 6 to 12 cycles with a sample-barcoded 5' primer and J-beta primers. MiXCR was run by TCRdb on the 5' RACE reads, yielding one entry per CDR3 protein. The sample holds some 920,000 distinct CDR3 sequences; roughly 47% are singletons and the top ten take about 20%. The junction had 6 bases not matched to a gene; V was cut back by 10 bases and J by 3 bases. CDR3 length: 13 amino acids. CDR1 is SNHLY, CDR2 FYNNEI, per germline. This clonotype was picked up one time. Antigen: not known. This clonotype was obtained from an older woman in good health. The sample taken for sequencing was blood. V gene TRBV2 combines with J gene TRBJ2-3; TRBD1 aligns across 8 bases. The CDR3 is CATTGERTDTQYF. The CDR3 nucleotides are TGTGCCACGACAGGGGAAAGAACAGATACGCAGTATTTT.